This is a list of T cell receptor beta chains from one sample in a study of T cell responses to AZD1222 COVID-19 vaccine. Generated by immunoSEQ multiplex PCR, the TCRdb table keeps only in-frame clones and is missing some. The sample contains under 150,000 clones, about 93% of which appear only once. Sequenced material: peripheral blood, taken on day 0 of AZD1222 vaccination. These receptors originate from an adult in good health. CDR3s include the opening cysteine and the closing phenylalanine or tryptophan. The order of the fields is D gene, J gene, clone size, V gene, CDR3 protein, CDR3 DNA. D genes are given only for firm matches. Not every row has a clone size; where given, it reads once, few, many or a size class.

TRBD2 | TRBJ2-1 | NA | TRBV5-1 | CASSLEGLGYNEQFF | TGCGCCAGCAGCTTGGAGGGACTAGGGTACAATGAGCAGTTCTTC
NA | TRBJ2-3 | NA | TRBV6-5 | CASSYGPPADTQYF | TGTGCCAGCAGTTACGGTCCCCCGGCAGATACGCAGTATTTT
TRBD2 | TRBJ2-3 | NA | TRBV30 | CALGRTSDNTDTQYF | TGTGCCTTGGGGCGGACTAGCGACAACACAGATACGCAGTATTTT
NA | TRBJ1-1 | NA | TRBV6-6 | CASSTTENTEAFF | TGTGCCAGCAGTACGACGGAGAACACTGAAGCTTTCTTT
NA | TRBJ2-7 | NA | TRBV12-3/TRBV12-4 | CASSWDHKDEQYF | TGTGCCAGCAGTTGGGACCACAAGGACGAGCAGTACTTC
NA | TRBJ1-6 | NA | TRBV7-2 | CASSRLLPRNNSPLHF | TGTGCCAGCAGTAGGTTGTTGCCGCGGAATAATTCACCCCTCCACTTT
NA | TRBJ1-5 | NA | TRBV30 | CASGDGSNQPQHF | TGTGCCTCTGGGGACGGCAGCAATCAGCCCCAGCATTTT
NA | TRBJ1-2 | NA | TRBV5-1 | CASSLAGLSGYTF | TGCGCCAGCAGCTTGGCGGGGCTAAGTGGCTACACCTTC
NA | TRBJ1-4 | NA | TRBV28 | CASSLTATNEKLFF | TGTGCCAGCAGTTTAACTGCAACTAATGAAAAACTGTTTTTT
TRBD1 | TRBJ1-1 | NA | TRBV27 | CASKRQGMNTEAFF | TGTGCCAGCAAGAGACAGGGGATGAACACTGAAGCTTTCTTT
NA | TRBJ2-5 | NA | TRBV15 | CATSRGGFFGGGGETQYF | TGTGCCACCAGCAGAGGAGGGTTCTTTGGGGGGGGCGGAGAGACCCAGTACTTC
NA | TRBJ2-2 | once | TRBV4-1 | CASSQDGRNTGELFF | TGCGCCAGCAGCCAAGATGGCAGGAACACCGGGGAGCTGTTTTTT
NA | TRBJ1-5 | NA | TRBV6-4 | CASSADSNQPQHF | TGTGCCAGCAGTGCAGATAGCAATCAGCCCCAGCATTTT
NA | TRBJ1-4 | NA | TRBV6-6 | CASSPPRDLVATNEKLFF | TGTGCCAGCAGTCCCCCCAGGGATTTGGTTGCAACTAATGAAAAACTGTTTTTT
NA | TRBJ2-3 | NA | TRBV5-4 | CASSLAPFSASTDTQYF | TGTGCCAGCAGCTTGGCCCCTTTCTCGGCCAGCACAGATACGCAGTATTTT
NA | TRBJ2-5 | NA | TRBV19 | CASSIDGETQYF | TGTGCCAGTAGTATAGATGGGGAGACCCAGTACTTC
NA | TRBJ2-7 | NA | TRBV30 | CAWGGNSYEQYF | TGTGCCTGGGGAGGGAACTCCTACGAGCAGTACTTC
TRBD2 | TRBJ2-3 | NA | TRBV5-5 | CASSLIAGGSTDTQYF | TGTGCCAGCAGCTTGATCGCGGGGGGGAGCACAGATACGCAGTATTTT
NA | TRBJ2-5 | NA | TRBV2 | CASNLLEGETQYF | TGTGCCAGCAACCTACTAGAGGGGGAGACCCAGTACTTC
TRBD1 | TRBJ1-2 | NA | TRBV12-3/TRBV12-4 | CASSSGGYGYTF | TGTGCCAGCAGCTCAGGGGGCTATGGCTACACCTTC
NA | TRBJ2-7 | NA | TRBV11-2 | CASSTIYEQYF | TGTGCCAGCAGCACCATCTACGAGCAGTACTTC
TRBD2 | TRBJ2-5 | NA | TRBV7-2 | CASSLRVVSGRSGETQYF | TGTGCCAGCAGCTTACGGGTCGTCAGCGGGAGATCGGGTGAGACCCAGTACTTC
NA | TRBJ1-4 | NA | TRBV5-5 | CASSLSPWDEKLFF | TGTGCCAGCAGCTTGAGCCCGTGGGATGAAAAACTGTTTTTT
TRBD2 | TRBJ2-1 | NA | TRBV7-6 | CASSPSIAGSSYNEQFF | TGTGCCAGCAGCCCCTCCATAGCGGGTAGCTCCTACAATGAGCAGTTCTTC
TRBD2 | TRBJ2-1 | NA | TRBV11-2 | CASSLDLAAYNEQFF | TGTGCCAGCAGCTTAGATCTAGCGGCGTACAATGAGCAGTTCTTC
NA | TRBJ1-2 | once | TRBV30 | CAWDSNYGYTF | TGTGCCTGGGACAGCAACTATGGCTACACCTTC
NA | TRBJ2-5 | NA | TRBV28 | CASSRRGQETQYF | TGTGCCAGCAGTAGAAGGGGACAAGAGACCCAGTACTTC
NA | TRBJ1-6 | few | TRBV18 | CASSPGRDNSPLHF | TGTGCCAGCTCACCAGGGCGAGATAATTCACCCCTCCACTTT
NA | TRBJ2-5 | NA | TRBV10-1 | CASSESSGGGRETQYF | TGCGCCAGCAGTGAGTCGTCTGGGGGCGGGCGAGAGACCCAGTACTTC
NA | TRBJ1-6 | once | TRBV11-2 | CASSLRQGGSPLHF | TGTGCCAGCAGCTTAAGGCAGGGCGGTTCACCCCTCCACTTT
TRBD2 | TRBJ2-1 | once | TRBV9 | CASSAGTSGANEQFF | TGTGCCAGCAGCGCTGGGACTAGCGGGGCCAATGAGCAGTTCTTC
NA | TRBJ1-6 | NA | TRBV7-9 | CASSPEGVTPLHF | TGTGCCAGCAGCCCAGAGGGAGTAACACCCCTCCACTTT
NA | TRBJ1-4 | NA | TRBV6-5 | CASSLGPNEKLFF | TGTGCCAGCAGTTTGGGCCCTAATGAAAAACTGTTTTTT
NA | TRBJ1-5 | NA | TRBV15 | CATTKGLSNQPQHF | TGTGCCACGACGAAGGGACTTAGCAATCAGCCCCAGCATTTT
TRBD1 | TRBJ1-2 | NA | TRBV4-3 | CASSRVPGQENGYTF | TGCGCCAGCAGCCGAGTACCGGGACAGGAGAATGGCTACACCTTC
NA | TRBJ2-1 | NA | TRBV9 | CASSAGVAYNEQFF | TGTGCCAGCAGCGCTGGGGTTGCCTACAATGAGCAGTTCTTC
TRBD2 | TRBJ2-5 | NA | TRBV2 | CASRGLAGVRETQYF | TGTGCCAGCAGGGGACTAGCGGGAGTCCGGGAGACCCAGTACTTC
TRBD2 | TRBJ2-7 | NA | TRBV19 | CASSMVAGGPSYYEQYF | TGTGCCAGTAGTATGGTAGCGGGGGGGCCGTCGTACTACGAGCAGTACTTC
TRBD2 | TRBJ2-2 | NA | TRBV6-5 | CASSYSSGGVTGELFF | TGTGCCAGCAGTTACTCTAGCGGGGGGGTCACCGGGGAGCTGTTTTTT
NA | TRBJ1-1 | NA | TRBV18 | CASSPRADDNTEAFF | TGTGCCAGCTCACCTCGAGCAGACGATAACACTGAAGCTTTCTTT
TRBD1 | TRBJ1-5 | NA | TRBV18 | CASSPQGQGSNQPQHF | TGTGCCAGCTCACCTCAAGGACAGGGGAGCAATCAGCCCCAGCATTTT
TRBD1 | TRBJ1-1 | NA | TRBV7-8 | CASSSYTGADTEAFF | TGTGCCAGCAGCTCTTACACAGGGGCGGACACTGAAGCTTTCTTT
NA | TRBJ2-7 | few | TRBV2 | CASISVEFYEQYF | TGTGCCAGCATTTCTGTAGAGTTCTACGAGCAGTACTTC
NA | TRBJ1-1 | once | TRBV18 | CASSVGEGANTEAFF | TGTGCCAGCTCAGTGGGGGAAGGGGCGAACACTGAAGCTTTCTTT
TRBD1 | TRBJ1-4 | NA | TRBV5-6 | CASRRTGVREKLFF | TGTGCCAGCAGACGAACAGGGGTAAGGGAAAAACTGTTTTTT
NA | TRBJ1-2 | NA | TRBV19 | CASRQGLANYGYTF | TGTGCCAGTAGGCAGGGCCTAGCTAACTATGGCTACACCTTC